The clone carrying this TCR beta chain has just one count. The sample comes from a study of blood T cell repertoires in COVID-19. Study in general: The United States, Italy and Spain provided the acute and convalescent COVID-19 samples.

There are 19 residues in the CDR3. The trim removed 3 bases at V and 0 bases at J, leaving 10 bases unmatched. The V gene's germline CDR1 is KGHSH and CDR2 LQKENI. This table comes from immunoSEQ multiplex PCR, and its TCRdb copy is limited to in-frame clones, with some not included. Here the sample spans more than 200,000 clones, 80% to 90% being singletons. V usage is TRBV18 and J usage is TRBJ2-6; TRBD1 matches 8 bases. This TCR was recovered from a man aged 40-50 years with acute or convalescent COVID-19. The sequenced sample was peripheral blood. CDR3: CASSPRRGQEYSGANVLTF. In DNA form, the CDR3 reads TGTGCCAGCTCACCGAGGCGGGGACAGGAATACTCTGGGGCCAACGTCCTGACTTTC.